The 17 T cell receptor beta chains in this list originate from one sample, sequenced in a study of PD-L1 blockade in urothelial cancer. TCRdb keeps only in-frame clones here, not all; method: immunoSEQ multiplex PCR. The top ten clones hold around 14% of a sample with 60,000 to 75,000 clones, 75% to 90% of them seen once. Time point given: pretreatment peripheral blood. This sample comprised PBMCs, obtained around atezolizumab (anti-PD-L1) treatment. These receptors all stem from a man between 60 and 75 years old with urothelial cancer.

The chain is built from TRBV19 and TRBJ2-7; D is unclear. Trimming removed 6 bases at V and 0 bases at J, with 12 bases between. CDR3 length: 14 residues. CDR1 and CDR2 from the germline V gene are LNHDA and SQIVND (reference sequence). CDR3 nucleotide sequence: TGTGCCAGTAGCACCGCGGCGACCTCCTACGAGCAGTACTTC. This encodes CASSTAATSYEQYF.

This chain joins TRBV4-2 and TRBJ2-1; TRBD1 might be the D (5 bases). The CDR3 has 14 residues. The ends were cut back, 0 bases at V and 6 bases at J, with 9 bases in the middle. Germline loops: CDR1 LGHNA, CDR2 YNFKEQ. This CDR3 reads CASSQDGATNEQFF. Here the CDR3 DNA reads TGTGCCAGCAGCCAAGATGGGGCTACCAATGAGCAGTTCTTC.

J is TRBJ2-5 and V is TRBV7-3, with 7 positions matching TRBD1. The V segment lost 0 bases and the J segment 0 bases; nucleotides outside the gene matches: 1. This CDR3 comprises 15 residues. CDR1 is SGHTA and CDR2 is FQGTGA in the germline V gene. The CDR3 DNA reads TGTGCCAGCAGCTTAACCACAGGGGACCAAGAGACCCAGTACTTC. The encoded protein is CASSLTTGDQETQYF.

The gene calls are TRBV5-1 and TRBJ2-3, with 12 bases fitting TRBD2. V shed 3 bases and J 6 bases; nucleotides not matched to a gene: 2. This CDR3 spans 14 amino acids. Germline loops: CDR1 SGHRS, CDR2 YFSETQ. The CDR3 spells CASSWTSGEDTQYF. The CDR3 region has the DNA TGCGCCAGCAGCTGGACTAGCGGGGAGGATACGCAGTATTTT.

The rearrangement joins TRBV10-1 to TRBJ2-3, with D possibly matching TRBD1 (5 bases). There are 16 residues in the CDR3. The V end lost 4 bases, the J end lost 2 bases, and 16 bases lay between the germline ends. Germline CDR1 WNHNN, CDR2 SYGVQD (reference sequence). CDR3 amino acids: CASSGAGFSSTDTQYF. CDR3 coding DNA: TGCGCCAGCAGTGGGGCAGGGTTTTCATCCACAGATACGCAGTATTTT.

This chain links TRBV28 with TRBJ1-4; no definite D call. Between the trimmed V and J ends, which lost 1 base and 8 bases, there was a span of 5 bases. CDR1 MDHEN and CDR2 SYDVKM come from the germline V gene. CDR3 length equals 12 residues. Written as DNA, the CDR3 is TGTGCCAGCAGTTTATCCCCAGAAAAACTGTTTTTT. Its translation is CASSLSPEKLFF. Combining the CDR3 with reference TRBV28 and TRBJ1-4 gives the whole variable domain DVKVTQSSRYLVKRTGEKVFLECVQDMDHENMFWYRQDPGLGLRLIYFSYDVKMKEKGDIPEGYSVSREKKERFSLILESASTNQTSMYLCASSLSPEKLFFGSGTQLSVL.

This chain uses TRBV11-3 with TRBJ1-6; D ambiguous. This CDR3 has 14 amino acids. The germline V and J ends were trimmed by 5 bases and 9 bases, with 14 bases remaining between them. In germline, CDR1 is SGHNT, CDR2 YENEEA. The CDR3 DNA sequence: TGTGCCAGCAGCCTCCCCCAGGTTACTTCACCCCTCCACTTT. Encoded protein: CASSLPQVTSPLHF.

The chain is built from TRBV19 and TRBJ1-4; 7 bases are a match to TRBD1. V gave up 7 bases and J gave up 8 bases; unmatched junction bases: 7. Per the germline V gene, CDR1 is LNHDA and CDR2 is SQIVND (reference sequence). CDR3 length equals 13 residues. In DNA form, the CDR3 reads TGTGCCAGTACCATGACAGGGAGGGAAAAACTGTTTTTT. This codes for CASTMTGREKLFF. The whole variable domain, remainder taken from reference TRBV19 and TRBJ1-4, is DGGITQSPKYLFRKEGQNVTLSCEQNLNHDAMYWYRQDPGQGLRLIYYSQIVNDFQKGDIAEGYSVSREKKESFPLTVTSAQKNPTAFYLCASTMTGREKLFFGSGTQLSVL.

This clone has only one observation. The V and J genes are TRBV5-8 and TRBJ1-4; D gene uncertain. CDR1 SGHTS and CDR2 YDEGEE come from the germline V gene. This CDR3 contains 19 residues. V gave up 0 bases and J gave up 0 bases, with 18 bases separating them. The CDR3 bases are TGTGCCAGCAGCTTGGGCTCTATAGGATCGGGAGCAACTAATGAAAAACTGTTTTTT. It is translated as CASSLGSIGSGATNEKLFF.

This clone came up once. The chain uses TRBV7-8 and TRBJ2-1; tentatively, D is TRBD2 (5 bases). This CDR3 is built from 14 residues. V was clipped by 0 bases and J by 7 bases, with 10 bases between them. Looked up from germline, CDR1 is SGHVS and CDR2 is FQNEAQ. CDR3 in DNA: TGTGCCAGCAGCTTAGCCGGGGTACTTAATGAGCAGTTCTTC. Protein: CASSLAGVLNEQFF.

The CDR3 DNA reads TGTGCCAGCAGTGCTCCGGACAGTGGAAACACCATATATTTT. Translated: CASSAPDSGNTIYF. The chain is built from TRBV6-1 and TRBJ1-3; the D gene is possibly TRBD1 (6 bases). Germline CDR1 is MNHNS and CDR2 is SASEGT. Trimming removed 4 bases from V and 3 bases from J, with 10 bases in between. The CDR3 contains 14 residues.

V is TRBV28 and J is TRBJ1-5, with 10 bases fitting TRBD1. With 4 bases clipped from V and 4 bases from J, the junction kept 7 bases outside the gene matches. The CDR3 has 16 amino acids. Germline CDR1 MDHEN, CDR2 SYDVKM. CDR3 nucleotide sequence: TGTGCCAGCAGTTCGACCGGGACAGGGGTGAATCAGCCCCAGCATTTT. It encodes CASSSTGTGVNQPQHF.

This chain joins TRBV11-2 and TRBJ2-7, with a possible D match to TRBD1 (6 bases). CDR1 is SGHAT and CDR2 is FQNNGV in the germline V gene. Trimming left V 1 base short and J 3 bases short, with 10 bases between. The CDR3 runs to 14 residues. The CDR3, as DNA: TGTGCCAGCAGCTTAGTGGACAGCTACTACGAGCAGTACTTC. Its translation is CASSLVDSYYEQYF.

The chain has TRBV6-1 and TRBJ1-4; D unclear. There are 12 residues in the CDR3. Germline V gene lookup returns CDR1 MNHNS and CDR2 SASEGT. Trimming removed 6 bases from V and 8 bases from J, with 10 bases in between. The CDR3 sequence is CASRSGGEKLFF. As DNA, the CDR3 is TGTGCCAGCAGGTCGGGAGGAGAAAAACTGTTTTTT.

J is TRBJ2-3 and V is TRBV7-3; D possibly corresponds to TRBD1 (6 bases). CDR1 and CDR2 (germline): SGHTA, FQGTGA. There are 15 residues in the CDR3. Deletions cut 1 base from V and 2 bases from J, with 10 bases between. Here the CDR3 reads CASSLIRGDTDTQYF. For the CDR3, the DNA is TGTGCCAGCAGCTTAATCAGGGGCGACACAGATACGCAGTATTTT.

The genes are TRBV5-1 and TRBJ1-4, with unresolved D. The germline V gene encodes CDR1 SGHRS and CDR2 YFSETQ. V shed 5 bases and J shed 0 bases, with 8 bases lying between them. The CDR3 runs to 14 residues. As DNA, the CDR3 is TGCGCCAGCAGGGTCGGGACAACTAATGAAAAACTGTTTTTT. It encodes CASRVGTTNEKLFF.

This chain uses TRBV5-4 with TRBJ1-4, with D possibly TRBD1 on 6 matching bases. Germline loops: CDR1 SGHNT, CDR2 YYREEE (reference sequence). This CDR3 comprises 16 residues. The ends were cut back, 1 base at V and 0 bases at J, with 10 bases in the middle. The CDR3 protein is CASSLPGEATNEKLFF. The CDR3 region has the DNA TGTGCCAGCAGCTTGCCAGGGGAAGCAACTAATGAAAAACTGTTTTTT.